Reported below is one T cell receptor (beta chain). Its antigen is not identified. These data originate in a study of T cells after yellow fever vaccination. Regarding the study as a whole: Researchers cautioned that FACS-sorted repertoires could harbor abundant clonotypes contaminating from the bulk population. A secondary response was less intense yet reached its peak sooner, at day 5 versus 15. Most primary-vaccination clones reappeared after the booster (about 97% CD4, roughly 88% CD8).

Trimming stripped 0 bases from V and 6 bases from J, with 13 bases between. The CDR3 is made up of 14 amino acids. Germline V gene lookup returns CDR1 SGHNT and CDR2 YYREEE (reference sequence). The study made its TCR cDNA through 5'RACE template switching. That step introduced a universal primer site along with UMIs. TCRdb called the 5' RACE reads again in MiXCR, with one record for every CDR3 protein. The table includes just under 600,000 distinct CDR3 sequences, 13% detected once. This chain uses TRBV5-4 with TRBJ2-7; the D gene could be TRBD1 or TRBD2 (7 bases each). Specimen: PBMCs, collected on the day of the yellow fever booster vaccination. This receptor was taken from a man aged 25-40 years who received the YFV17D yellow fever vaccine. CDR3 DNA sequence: TGTGCCAGCAGCTTGGAACAGGGGAGGGGCGAGCAGTACTTC. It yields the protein CASSLEQGRGEQYF.